These 11 T cell receptor beta chains came from one sample sequenced in a study of cytomegalovirus exposure and HLA in healthy donors. It was with 60 Vbeta and 13 Jbeta primers that the PCR ran. The data were produced by immunoSEQ multiplex PCR, yet TCRdb's version contains in-frame clones alone and is incomplete. Altogether approximately 240,000 clones are present, approximately 80% being singletons, with the ten largest covering 0.58%. The specimen was PBMCs. These receptors originate from a woman between 35 and 50 years old in good health and CMV-seronegative.

The chain links TRBV7-2 to TRBJ1-2, with 7 positions matching TRBD1. Looked up from germline, CDR1 is SGHTA and CDR2 is FQGNSA. After removal of 3 bases from V and 5 bases from J, the junction contained 9 bases not matched to a gene. The CDR3 consists of 15 residues. The CDR3 is CASSLSTPGGYGYTF. The CDR3 DNA is TGTGCCAGCAGCTTGTCGACACCAGGGGGATATGGCTACACCTTC.

V and J are TRBV23-1 and TRBJ1-1, with a weak D call TRBD1 (6 bases). TRBV23-1 qualifies as an ORF whose function is uncertain. The CDR3 runs to 14 residues. V was clipped by 6 bases and J by 6 bases, with 17 bases between them. Here the CDR3 DNA reads TGCGCCAGCAGCCCGAGAATACAGGGATCTGAAGCTTTCTTT. This codes for CASSPRIQGSEAFF.

This chain connects TRBV27 to TRBJ2-5; 7 nucleotides line up with TRBD1. There are 14 residues in the CDR3. CDR1 MNHEY and CDR2 SMNVEV come from the germline V gene (reference sequence). Germline trimming cut 4 bases from V and 5 bases from J; bases unmatched to any gene: 7. CDR3 bases: TGTGCCAGCAGTTGGGGACAGCAAACCGAGACCCAGTACTTC. Its protein product is CASSWGQQTETQYF.

The genes are TRBV4-2 and TRBJ1-5, with D possibly TRBD1 on 6 matching bases. Per germline, CDR1 LGHNA and CDR2 YNFKEQ. V lost 0 bases and J 4 bases, leaving 16 bases between the germline ends. The CDR3 spans 17 residues. Here the CDR3 reads CASSQDTGGLGNQPQHF. CDR3 in DNA: TGTGCCAGCAGCCAAGATACCGGGGGGCTGGGGAATCAGCCCCAGCATTTT.

The chain couples TRBV9 to TRBJ2-2; D is ambiguous. Germline assignment: CDR1 SGDLS and CDR2 YYNGEE. This CDR3 is 12 amino acids long. The V and J ends lost 4 bases and 8 bases respectively, with 9 bases between them. The CDR3 reads CASSTQTGELFF. The CDR3 DNA follows: TGTGCCAGCAGCACTCAAACGGGGGAGCTGTTTTTT.

The chain joins TRBV10-2 to TRBJ2-3; D gene uncertain. The V gene's germline CDR1 is WSHSY and CDR2 SAAADI. This CDR3 is 13 amino acids long. V was clipped by 5 bases and J by 9 bases, with 15 bases between them. The CDR3 DNA reads as TGCGCCAGCAGTCTAGACTTCGTTGGGACGCAGTATTTT. As protein: CASSLDFVGTQYF.

This rearrangement joins TRBV10-3 to TRBJ1-1; the D is unclear. The V end was cut by 4 bases, the J end by 1 base, with 7 bases between. This CDR3 is built from 13 residues. CDR1 is ENHRY and CDR2 is SYGVKD in the germline V gene. The DNA of the CDR3 is TGTGCCATCAGTGGACGACAGAACACTGAAGCTTTCTTT. Protein: CAISGRQNTEAFF.

The rearrangement uses TRBV10-3 and TRBJ2-1, with 7 bases that match TRBD1. CDR3 size: 14 residues. CDR1 is ENHRY and CDR2 is SYGVKD in the germline V gene. The V and J ends lost 7 bases and 8 bases, in that order; junction bases with no gene match: 11. CDR3 in amino acids: CAIKGRQGRDEQFF. The DNA for the CDR3 is TGTGCCATCAAAGGTCGACAGGGTCGGGATGAGCAGTTCTTC.

This chain joins TRBV5-4 and TRBJ1-1; 7 nucleotides match TRBD1. The trim removed 3 bases at V and 11 bases at J, leaving 10 bases unmatched. The length of the CDR3 is 13 residues. CDR1 and CDR2 from the germline V gene are SGHNT and YYREEE (reference sequence). This CDR3 reads CASSSRQGGQAFF. The DNA for the CDR3 is TGTGCCAGCAGCTCCCGACAGGGAGGACAGGCTTTCTTT.

This clone is a singleton in its sample. One end of the junction does not line up with germline, which may come from a read error. The rearrangement links TRBV7-7 to TRBJ2-5; D may be TRBD2 (6 bases). The germline CDR1 and CDR2 sequences are SSHAT and FNYEAQ (reference sequence). The CDR3 loop spans 14 amino acids. The CDR3 nucleotides are TGTGCTAGCAGCCCCCACCCCCGGGGGGAGACCCAGTACTTC. Residues: CASSPHPRGETQYF.

This clone was seen just once. This chain connects TRBV18 to TRBJ1-2, with 7 bases aligning to TRBD1. Trimming cost V 3 bases and J 6 bases; bases outside gene matches: 13. The germline V gene encodes CDR1 KGHSH and CDR2 LQKENI. The CDR3 contains 16 residues. CDR3 residues: CASSPLNGQVTDGYTF. The CDR3, as DNA: TGTGCCAGCTCACCTTTGAACGGACAGGTCACTGATGGCTACACCTTC.